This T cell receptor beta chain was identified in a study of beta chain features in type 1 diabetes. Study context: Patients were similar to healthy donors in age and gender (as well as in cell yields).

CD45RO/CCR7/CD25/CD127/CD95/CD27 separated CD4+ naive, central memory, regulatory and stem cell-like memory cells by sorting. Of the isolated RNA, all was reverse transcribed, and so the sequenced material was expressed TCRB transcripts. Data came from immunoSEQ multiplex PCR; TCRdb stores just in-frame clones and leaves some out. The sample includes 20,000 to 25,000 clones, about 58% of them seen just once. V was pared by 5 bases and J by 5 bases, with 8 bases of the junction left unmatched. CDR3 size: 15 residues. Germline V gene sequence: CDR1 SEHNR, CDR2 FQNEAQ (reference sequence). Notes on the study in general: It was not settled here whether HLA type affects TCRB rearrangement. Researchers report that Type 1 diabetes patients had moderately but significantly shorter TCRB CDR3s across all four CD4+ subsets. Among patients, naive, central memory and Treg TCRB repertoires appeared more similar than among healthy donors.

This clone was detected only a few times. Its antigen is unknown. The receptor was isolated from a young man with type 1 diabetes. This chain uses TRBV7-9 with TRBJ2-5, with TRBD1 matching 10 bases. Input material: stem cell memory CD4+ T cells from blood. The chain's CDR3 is CASSPGTGVWETQYF. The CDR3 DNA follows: TGTGCCAGCAGCCCCGGGACAGGGGTGTGGGAGACCCAGTACTTC.